These T cell receptor beta chains were read from a single sample in a study of shared clonotypes between healthy human individuals. Assay: immunoSEQ multiplex PCR; the TCRdb copy retains only in-frame clones and omits some. The sample shows nearly 1,000,000 clones, less than 85% of them seen only once. The specimen was memory CD4+ T cells sorted from blood. The receptors derive from a man younger than 35 in good health. The CDR3 runs from the conserved cysteine through the conserved F or W. The D gene is left open where the match is weak. Clone size is given for some rows only: seen once, a few or many times, or a class if the clone is expanded.

clone size	V gene	D gene	J gene	CDR3 DNA	CDR3 protein
.	TRBV30	.	TRBJ2-5	TGTGCCTGGAGTGTAAGGGGGGGGGAGACCCAGTACTTC	CAWSVRGGETQYF
.	TRBV6-4	.	TRBJ1-5	TGTGCCAGCAGTGACAGGTTCAATAGCAATCAGCCCCAGCATTTT	CASSDRFNSNQPQHF
.	TRBV18	.	TRBJ1-5	TGTGCCAGCTCAGTTCAGGGAAATCAGCCCCAGCATTTT	CASSVQGNQPQHF
.	TRBV29-1	TRBD2	TRBJ2-5	TGCAGCGTTGAAAGGGGAGGGTCAGGGACCCAGTACTTC	CSVERGGSGTQYF
.	TRBV4-3	.	TRBJ2-1	TGCGCCAGCAGTGGGGGTAGGGGGGTCGATGAGCAGTTCTTC	CASSGGRGVDEQFF
.	TRBV7-8	.	TRBJ1-6	TGTGCCAGCAGCTTAGCCCCCATCGGGGTTTATAATTCACCCCTCCACTTT	CASSLAPIGVYNSPLHF
.	TRBV6-1	.	TRBJ2-1	TGTGCCACCTCAGGGGTTAGCTCCTACAATGAGCAGTTCTTC	CATSGVSSYNEQFF
.	TRBV18	.	TRBJ2-5	TGTGCCAGCTCACTGAACACTCCCGGCGGCACCCAGTACTTC	CASSLNTPGGTQYF
.	TRBV30	.	TRBJ1-1	TGTGCCTGTGCAGATGGTGTACCGTGGACTGAAGCTTTCTTT	CACADGVPWTEAFF
.	TRBV5-1	.	TRBJ2-5	TGCGCCAGCAGCCCCAGCCAGATAAAAGAGACCCAGTACTTC	CASSPSQIKETQYF
.	TRBV6-1	TRBD2	TRBJ2-1	TGTGCCAGCAGTGGACTAGCGGGGTACACTGACAATGAGCAGTTCTTC	CASSGLAGYTDNEQFF
.	TRBV9	.	TRBJ2-7	TGTGCCAGCAGCGTAGAGCCGTTTCTCTCTAACGAGCAGTACTTC	CASSVEPFLSNEQYF
.	TRBV6-6	.	TRBJ1-1	TGTGCCAGCAGTTACGGAGAGACTAACACTGAAGCTTTCTTT	CASSYGETNTEAFF
once	TRBV11-2	.	TRBJ1-2	TGTGCCAGCAGCTTAGAAGTGGCAGGTTCTGGCTACACCTTC	CASSLEVAGSGYTF
.	TRBV5-1	TRBD1	TRBJ2-3	TGCGCCAGCAGCCCGCAGGGACAGGGGACCACAGATACGCAGTATTTT	CASSPQGQGTTDTQYF
.	TRBV7-9	.	TRBJ2-1	TGTGCCAGCAGCTCAAGGGACGGAGACAATGAGCAGTTCTTC	CASSSRDGDNEQFF
once	TRBV19	.	TRBJ2-2	TGTGCCAGTAGTATTCACGGGGATCAGAACACCGGGGAGCTGTTTTTT	CASSIHGDQNTGELFF
.	TRBV7-2	TRBD1	TRBJ1-2	TGTGCCAGCAGCTTAGATCAGCTGGGACAGATGGATGGCTACACCTTC	CASSLDQLGQMDGYTF
few	TRBV10-3	.	TRBJ1-3	TGTGCCATCAGTGAACTCGGGACATTAAACACCATATATTTT	CAISELGTLNTIYF
few	TRBV27	TRBD2	TRBJ2-3	TGTGCCAGCAGTTTCCGGACTAGCGGGGAAGGGAGCACAGATACGCAGTATTTT	CASSFRTSGEGSTDTQYF
.	TRBV10-1	.	TRBJ2-3	TGCGCCAGCAGTGCCACAGGGTCAGATACGCAGTATTTT	CASSATGSDTQYF
.	TRBV19	.	TRBJ1-5	TGTGCCAGTTCCGCCACAGGCGTCTTCAATCAGCCCCAGCATTTT	CASSATGVFNQPQHF
.	TRBV10-3	.	TRBJ1-1	TGTGCCATCAGTGGGGATGAACTTTCTGAAGCTTTCTTT	CAISGDELSEAFF
.	TRBV5-1	TRBD2	TRBJ2-1	TGCGCCAGCAGCCCAGCTACAGCGGGACCACACAATGAGCAGTTCTTC	CASSPATAGPHNEQFF
.	TRBV19	.	TRBJ1-3	TGTGCCAGTAGCCGGGACCTAACCTCTGGAAACACCATATATTTT	CASSRDLTSGNTIYF
.	TRBV13	.	TRBJ1-1	TGTGCCAGCAGATTTACCGCAGGGAACACTGAAGCTTTCTTT	CASRFTAGNTEAFF
.	TRBV28	.	TRBJ2-7	TGTGCCAGCAGTGCGACACCTTACGAGCAGTACTTC	CASSATPYEQYF